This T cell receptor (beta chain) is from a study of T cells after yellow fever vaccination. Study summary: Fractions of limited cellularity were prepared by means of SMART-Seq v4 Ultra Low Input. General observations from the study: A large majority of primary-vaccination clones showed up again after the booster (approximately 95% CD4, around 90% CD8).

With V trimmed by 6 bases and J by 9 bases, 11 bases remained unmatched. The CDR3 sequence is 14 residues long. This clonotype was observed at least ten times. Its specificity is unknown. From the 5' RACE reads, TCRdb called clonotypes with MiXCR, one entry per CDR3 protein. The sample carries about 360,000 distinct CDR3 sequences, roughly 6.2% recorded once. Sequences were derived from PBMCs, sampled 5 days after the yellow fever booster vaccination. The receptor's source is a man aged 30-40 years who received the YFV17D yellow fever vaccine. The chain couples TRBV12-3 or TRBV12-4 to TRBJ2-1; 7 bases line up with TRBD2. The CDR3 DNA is TGTGCCAGCAGCCCCCACAGCGGGGATCCTGAGCAGTTCTTC. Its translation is CASSPHSGDPEQFF.